This T cell receptor beta chain was identified in a study of T cell responses to AZD1222 COVID-19 vaccine. V shed 4 bases, J shed 4 bases, and the junction held 7 bases outside the gene matches. The CDR3 spans 16 residues. The germline gives CDR1 KGHDR, CDR2 SFDVKD. As to this clone: No antigen is known for it.

The repertoire was sequenced with immunoSEQ multiplex PCR; TCRdb's copy has only in-frame clones and lacks some. This table has about 120,000 clones, roughly 88% appearing once. General study points: Vaccination with two AZD1222 doses was followed by a rise in Spike-specific TCR breadth and depth. Scientists sampled the repertoires only once the peak T cell response had passed. Seropositive status at baseline applied to only 5 to 7 AZD1222 recipients. There were vaccine-associated CD4 TCRs across spike, dominant at 160-218 and 743-854.

The chain uses TRBV24-1 and TRBJ2-1; 9 bases are a match to TRBD2. The clonotype comes from an adult in good health. The specimen comprised peripheral blood, sampled on day 0 of AZD1222 vaccination. CDR3 in amino acids: CATSDPARGGYNEQFF. As DNA, the CDR3 is TGTGCCACCAGTGACCCTGCGCGGGGGGGTTACAATGAGCAGTTCTTC.